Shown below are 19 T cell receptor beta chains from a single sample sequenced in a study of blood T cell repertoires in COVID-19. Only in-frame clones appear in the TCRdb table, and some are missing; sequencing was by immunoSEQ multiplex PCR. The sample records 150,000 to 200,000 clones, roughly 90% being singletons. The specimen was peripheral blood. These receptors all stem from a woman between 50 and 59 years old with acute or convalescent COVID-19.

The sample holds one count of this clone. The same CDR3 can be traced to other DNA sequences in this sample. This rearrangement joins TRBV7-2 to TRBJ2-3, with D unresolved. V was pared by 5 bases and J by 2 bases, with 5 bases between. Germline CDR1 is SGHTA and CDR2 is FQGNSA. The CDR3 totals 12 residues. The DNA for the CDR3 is TGTGCCAGCAGCCCTTACACAGATACGCAGTATTTT. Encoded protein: CASSPYTDTQYF.

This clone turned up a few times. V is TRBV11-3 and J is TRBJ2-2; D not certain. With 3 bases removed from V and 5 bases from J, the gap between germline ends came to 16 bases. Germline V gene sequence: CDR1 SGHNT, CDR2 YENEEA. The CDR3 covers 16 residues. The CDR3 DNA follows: TGTGCCAGCAGCTTTCCCCCTCTCCCTCTAACCGGGGAGCTGTTTTTT. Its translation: CASSFPPLPLTGELFF.

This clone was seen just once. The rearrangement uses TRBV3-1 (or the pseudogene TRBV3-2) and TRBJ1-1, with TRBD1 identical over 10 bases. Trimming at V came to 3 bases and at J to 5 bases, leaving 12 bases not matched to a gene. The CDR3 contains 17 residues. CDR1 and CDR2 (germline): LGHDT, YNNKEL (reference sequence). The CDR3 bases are TGTGCCAGCAGCCATGAAACCTCGGGACAGGGGAGGACTGAAGCTTTCTTT. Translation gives CASSHETSGQGRTEAFF.

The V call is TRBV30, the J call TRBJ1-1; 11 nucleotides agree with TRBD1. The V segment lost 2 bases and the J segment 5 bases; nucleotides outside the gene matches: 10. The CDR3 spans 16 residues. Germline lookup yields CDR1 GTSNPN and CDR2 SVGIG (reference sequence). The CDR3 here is CAWSIPGQGVRTEAFF. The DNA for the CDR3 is TGTGCCTGGAGTATACCGGGACAGGGGGTTAGGACTGAAGCTTTCTTT.

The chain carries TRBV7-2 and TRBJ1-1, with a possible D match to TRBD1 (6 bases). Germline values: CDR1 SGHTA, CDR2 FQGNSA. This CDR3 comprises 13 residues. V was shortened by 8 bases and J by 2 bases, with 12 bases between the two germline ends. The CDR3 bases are TGTGCCAGCCAGGACAGACCAAACACTGAAGCTTTCTTT. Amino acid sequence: CASQDRPNTEAFF.

The CDR3 protein is CASRRTGTSEKLFF. The DNA for the CDR3 is TGTGCCAGTAGACGGACAGGGACATCAGAAAAACTGTTTTTT. The rearrangement links TRBV19 to TRBJ1-4, with 8 bases that match TRBD1. The CDR3 runs to 14 residues. CDR1 LNHDA and CDR2 SQIVND come from the germline V gene (reference sequence). The V gene end was trimmed by 6 bases and the J gene end by 8 bases; junction bases not matched to a gene: 8.

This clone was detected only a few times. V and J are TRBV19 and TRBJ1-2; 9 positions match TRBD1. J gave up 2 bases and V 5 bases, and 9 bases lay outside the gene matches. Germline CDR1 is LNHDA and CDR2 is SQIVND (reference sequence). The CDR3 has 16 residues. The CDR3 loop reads CASSSQAGTGNYGYTF. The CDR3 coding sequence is TGTGCCAGTAGTTCTCAAGCCGGGACAGGGAACTATGGCTACACCTTC.

CDR3 protein: CATDTGLAGNTIYF. The CDR3 DNA sequence: TGTGCCACCGATACAGGGCTCGCTGGAAACACCATATATTTT. The chain employs TRBV6-6 and TRBJ1-3; D is possibly TRBD1 (6 bases). The CDR3 runs 14 residues. The V gene's germline CDR1 is MNHNY and CDR2 SVGAGI (reference sequence). Between the trimmed V and J ends, which lost 10 bases and 2 bases, there was a span of 15 bases.

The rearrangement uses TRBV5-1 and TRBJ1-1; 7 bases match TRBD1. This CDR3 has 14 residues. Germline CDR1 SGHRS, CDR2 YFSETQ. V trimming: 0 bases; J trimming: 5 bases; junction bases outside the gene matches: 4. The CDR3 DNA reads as TGCGCCAGCAGCTTGGTAAGGGGGCGGACTGAAGCTTTCTTT. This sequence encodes CASSLVRGRTEAFF.

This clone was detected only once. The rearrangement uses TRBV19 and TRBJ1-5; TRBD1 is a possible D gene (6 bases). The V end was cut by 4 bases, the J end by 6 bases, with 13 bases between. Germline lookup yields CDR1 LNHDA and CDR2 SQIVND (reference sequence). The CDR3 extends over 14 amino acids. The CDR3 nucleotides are TGTGCCAGTAGTACGGCCCTCAGGGGTCAGCCCCAGCATTTT. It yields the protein CASSTALRGQPQHF. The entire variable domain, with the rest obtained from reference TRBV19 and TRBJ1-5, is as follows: DGGITQSPKYLFRKEGQNVTLSCEQNLNHDAMYWYRQDPGQGLRLIYYSQIVNDFQKGDIAEGYSVSREKKESFPLTVTSAQKNPTAFYLCASSTALRGQPQHFGDGTRLSIL.

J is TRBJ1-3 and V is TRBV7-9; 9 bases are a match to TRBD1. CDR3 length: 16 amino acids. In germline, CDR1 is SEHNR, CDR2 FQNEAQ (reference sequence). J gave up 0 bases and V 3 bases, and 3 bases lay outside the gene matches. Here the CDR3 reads CASSFGTGYSGNTIYF. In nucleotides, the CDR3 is TGTGCCAGCAGCTTCGGGACAGGGTACTCTGGAAACACCATATATTTT.

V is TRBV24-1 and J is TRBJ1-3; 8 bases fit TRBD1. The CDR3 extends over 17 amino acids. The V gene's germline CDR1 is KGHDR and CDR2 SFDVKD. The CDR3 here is CAVWATRDRLSGNTIYF. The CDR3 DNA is TGTGCGGTATGGGCAACGCGGGACAGGCTCTCTGGAAACACCATATATTTT.

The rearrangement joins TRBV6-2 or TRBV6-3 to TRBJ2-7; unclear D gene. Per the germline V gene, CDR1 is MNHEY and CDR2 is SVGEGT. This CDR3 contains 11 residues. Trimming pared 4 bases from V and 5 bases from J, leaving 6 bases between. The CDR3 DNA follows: TGTGCCAGCAGTTCTCTCGACGAGCAGTACTTC. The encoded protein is CASSSLDEQYF.

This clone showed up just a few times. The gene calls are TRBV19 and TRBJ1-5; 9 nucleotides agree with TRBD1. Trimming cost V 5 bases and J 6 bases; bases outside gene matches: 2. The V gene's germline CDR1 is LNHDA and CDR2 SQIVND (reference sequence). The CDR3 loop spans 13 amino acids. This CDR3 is CASSGGQGQPQHF. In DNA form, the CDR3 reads TGTGCCAGTAGTGGGGGACAGGGTCAGCCCCAGCATTTT.

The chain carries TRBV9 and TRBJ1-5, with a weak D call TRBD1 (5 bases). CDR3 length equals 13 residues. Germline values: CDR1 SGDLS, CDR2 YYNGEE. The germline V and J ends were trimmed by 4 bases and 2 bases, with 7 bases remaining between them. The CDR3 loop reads CASSPGGNQPQHF. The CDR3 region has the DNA TGTGCCAGCAGCCCGGGGGGCAATCAGCCCCAGCATTTT.

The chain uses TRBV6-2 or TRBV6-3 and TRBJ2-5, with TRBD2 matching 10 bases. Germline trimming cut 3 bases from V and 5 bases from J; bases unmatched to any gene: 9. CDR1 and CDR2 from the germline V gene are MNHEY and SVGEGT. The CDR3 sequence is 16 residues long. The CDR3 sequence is CASSYPASGSSETQYF. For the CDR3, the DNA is TGTGCCAGCAGTTATCCCGCTAGCGGGAGTTCCGAGACCCAGTACTTC.

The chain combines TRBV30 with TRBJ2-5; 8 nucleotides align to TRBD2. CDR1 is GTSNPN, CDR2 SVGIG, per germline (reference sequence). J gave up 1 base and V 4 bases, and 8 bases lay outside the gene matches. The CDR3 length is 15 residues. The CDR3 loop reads CAWNRLASIQETQYF. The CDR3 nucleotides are TGTGCCTGGAACCGACTAGCGTCTATCCAAGAGACCCAGTACTTC. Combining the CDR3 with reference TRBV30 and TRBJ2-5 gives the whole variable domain SQTIHQWPATLVQPVGSPLSLECTVEGTSNPNLYWYRQAAGRGLQLLFYSVGIGQISSEVPQNLSASRPQDRQFILSSKKLLLSDSGFYLCAWNRLASIQETQYFGPGTRLLVL.

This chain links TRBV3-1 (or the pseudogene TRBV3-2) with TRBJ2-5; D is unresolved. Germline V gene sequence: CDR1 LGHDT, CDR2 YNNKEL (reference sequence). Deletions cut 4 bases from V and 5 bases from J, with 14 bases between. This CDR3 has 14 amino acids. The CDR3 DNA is TGTGCCAGCAGCCTCAGAGGAGCGTACGAGACCCAGTACTTC. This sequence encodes CASSLRGAYETQYF.

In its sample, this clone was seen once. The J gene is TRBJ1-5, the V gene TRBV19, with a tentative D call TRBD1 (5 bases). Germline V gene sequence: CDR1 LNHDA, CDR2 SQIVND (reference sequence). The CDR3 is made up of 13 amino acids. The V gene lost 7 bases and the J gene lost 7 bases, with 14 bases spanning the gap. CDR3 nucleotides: TGTGCCAGTACCGACCGGGGGGGGCAGCCCCAGCATTTT. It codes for CASTDRGGQPQHF.